This TCR beta chain was documented in a study of a mutant IDH1 vaccine in newly diagnosed glioma. Study-wide context: The start of vaccination came 4-6 weeks after radiotherapy alone, or with temozolomide cycles. Of treated patients, 62.5% were men and about 40% women, averaging roughly 37 years. Patients got radiotherapy, temozolomide, or both beforehand, and most got both. Overall study results and limits: Whatever changes occurred in top peripheral T cell clonotypes seemed unrelated to pseudoprogression.

Using immunoSEQ multiplex PCR, the repertoire was profiled, and TCRdb retains in-frame clones only, with some absent. The repertoire holds tens of thousands of clones, with around 80% as singletons. Turning to this clone: Antigen: not known.

Documented time point: week 35, safety follow-up. Mutant IDH1 20-mer peptide, at 300 ug, made up each vaccine dose, with topical imiquimod. Germline-derived CDR1 and CDR2 are SGHVS and FQNEAQ. V was clipped by 3 bases and J by 1 base, with 15 bases between them. The CDR3 consists of 17 residues. This specimen was PBMCs, taken from a glioma patient whose treatment included an IDH1 peptide vaccine. The receptor was derived from a man aged 40-49 years with glioma. The chain joins TRBV7-8 to TRBJ1-4; D not resolved. Here the CDR3 reads CASSLISTRETNEKLFF. Written as DNA, the CDR3 is TGTGCCAGCAGCTTGATTTCAACGCGGGAAACTAATGAAAAACTGTTTTTT.